This T cell receptor beta chain derives from a study of graft-versus-host responses after intestinal transplantation. Whole-study context: Grafts that recipients had were multivisceral, liver-intestinal, or isolated intestinal transplants. Recipients across the board were started on anti-thymocyte globulin induction, then kept on tacrolimus and steroids for roughly 3 years.

To note about this clone: The antigen is undetermined.

Data came from immunoSEQ multiplex PCR; TCRdb stores just in-frame clones and leaves some out. The sample lists fewer than 70,000 clones, roughly 92% occurring once. Post-transplant marrow derived from the posterior iliac crest or another site. The CDR3 is 18 residues long. Germline V CDR1 and CDR2: MDHEN, SYDVKM. J gave up 2 bases and V 4 bases, and 9 bases lay outside the gene matches. Study-level findings and limits: GvH clones surfaced in recipient marrow, some emerging earlier in ileum or blood.

The sequences come from bone marrow, collected 734 days after intestinal transplantation. The chain carries TRBV28 and TRBJ2-1; 12 positions agree with TRBD2. This TCR was recovered from a human patient who received an intestinal transplant, so some T cells may come from the graft donor. The CDR3 bases are TGTGCCAGCAGTTCTCCGACTAGCGGGAGTACCACCTACAATGAGCAGTTCTTC. It codes for CASSSPTSGSTTYNEQFF.